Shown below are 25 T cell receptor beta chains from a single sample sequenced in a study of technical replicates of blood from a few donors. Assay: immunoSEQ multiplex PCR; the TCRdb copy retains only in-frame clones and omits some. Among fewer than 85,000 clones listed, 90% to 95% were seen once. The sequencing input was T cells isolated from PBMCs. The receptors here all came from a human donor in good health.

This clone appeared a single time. Written as DNA, the CDR3 is TGCGCCAGCAGCTTGGTTACAGGTAACACAGATACGCAGTATTTT. It codes for CASSLVTGNTDTQYF. V is TRBV5-1 and J is TRBJ2-3; TRBD1 might be the D (5 bases). Looked up from germline, CDR1 is SGHRS and CDR2 is YFSETQ. V was clipped by 0 bases and J by 2 bases, with 10 bases between them. CDR3 length equals 15 residues.

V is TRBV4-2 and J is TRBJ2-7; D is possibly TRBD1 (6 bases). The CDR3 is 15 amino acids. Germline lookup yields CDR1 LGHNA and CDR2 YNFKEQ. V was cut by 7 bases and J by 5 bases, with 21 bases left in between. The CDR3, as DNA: TGTGCCAGCAACTCCCCGGGAAGCAGGGGAAACGAGCAGTACTTC. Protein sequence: CASNSPGSRGNEQYF.

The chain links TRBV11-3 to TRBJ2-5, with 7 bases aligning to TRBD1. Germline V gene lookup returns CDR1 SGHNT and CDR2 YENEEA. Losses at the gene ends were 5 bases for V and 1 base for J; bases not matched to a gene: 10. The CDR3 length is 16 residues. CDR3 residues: CASSPTETGRQETQYF. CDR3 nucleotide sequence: TGTGCCAGCAGCCCCACGGAGACAGGGCGCCAAGAGACCCAGTACTTC.

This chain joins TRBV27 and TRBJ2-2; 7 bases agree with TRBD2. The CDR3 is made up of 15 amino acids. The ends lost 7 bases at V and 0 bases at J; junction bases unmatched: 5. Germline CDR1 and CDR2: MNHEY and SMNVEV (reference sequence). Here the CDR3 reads CASMRGGTNTGELFF. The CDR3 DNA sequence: TGTGCCAGCATGCGGGGAGGGACGAACACCGGGGAGCTGTTTTTT.

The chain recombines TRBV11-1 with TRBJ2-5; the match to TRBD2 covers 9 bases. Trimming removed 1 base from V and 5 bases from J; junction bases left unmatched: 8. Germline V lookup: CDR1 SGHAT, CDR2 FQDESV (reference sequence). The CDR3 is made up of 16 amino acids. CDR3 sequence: CASSLGGRARGETQYF. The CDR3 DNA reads TGTGCCAGCAGCTTAGGCGGGAGGGCCCGGGGGGAGACCCAGTACTTC. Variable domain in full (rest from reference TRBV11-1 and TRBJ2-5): EAEVAQSPRYKITEKSQAVAFWCDPISGHATLYWYRQILGQGPELLVQFQDESVVDDSQLPKDRFSAERLKGVDSTLKIQPAELGDSAMYLCASSLGGRARGETQYFGPGTRLLVL.

CDR3 in amino acids: CASSPVGQGGSPLHF. Written as DNA, the CDR3 is TGTGCCAGCAGCCCCGTGGGACAGGGGGGATCACCCCTCCACTTT. The chain has TRBV5-6 and TRBJ1-6, with TRBD1 identical over 11 bases. The CDR3 loop spans 15 amino acids. V lost 4 bases to trimming and J lost 10 bases; unmatched junction nucleotides: 7. CDR1 SGHDT and CDR2 YYEEEE come from the germline V gene.

The DNA of the CDR3 is TGTGCCAGTAGTCCTCTCCGGGACAGGTCCTACGAGCAGTACTTC. This encodes CASSPLRDRSYEQYF. The V call is TRBV19, the J call TRBJ2-7, with 8 bases fitting TRBD1. The CDR3 totals 15 residues. CDR1 and CDR2 (germline): LNHDA, SQIVND (reference sequence). V was clipped by 5 bases and J by 1 base; unmatched bases: 7.

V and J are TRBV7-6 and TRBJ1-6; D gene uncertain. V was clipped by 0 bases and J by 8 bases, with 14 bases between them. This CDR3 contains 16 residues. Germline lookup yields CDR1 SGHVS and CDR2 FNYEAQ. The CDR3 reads CASSLAKGGVDSPLHF. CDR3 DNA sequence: TGTGCCAGCAGCTTAGCGAAGGGAGGCGTTGATTCACCCCTCCACTTT.

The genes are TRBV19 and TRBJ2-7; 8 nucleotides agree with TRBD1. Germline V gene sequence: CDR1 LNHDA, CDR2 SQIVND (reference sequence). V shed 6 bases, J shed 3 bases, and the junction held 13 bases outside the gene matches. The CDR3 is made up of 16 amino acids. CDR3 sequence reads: CASSTGGRGGIYEQYF. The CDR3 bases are TGTGCCAGTAGCACAGGGGGGCGGGGCGGGATCTACGAGCAGTACTTC.

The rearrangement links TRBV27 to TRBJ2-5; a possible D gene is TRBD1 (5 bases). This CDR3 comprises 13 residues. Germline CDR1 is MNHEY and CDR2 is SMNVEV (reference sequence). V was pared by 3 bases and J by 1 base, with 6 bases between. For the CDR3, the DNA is TGTGCCAGCAGTTTGGGGCCCCAAGAGACCCAGTACTTC. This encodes CASSLGPQETQYF.

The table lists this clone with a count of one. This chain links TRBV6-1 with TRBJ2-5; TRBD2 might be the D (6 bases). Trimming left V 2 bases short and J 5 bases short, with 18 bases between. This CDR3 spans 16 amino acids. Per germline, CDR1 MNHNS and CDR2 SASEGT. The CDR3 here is CASSESVAVLSETQYF. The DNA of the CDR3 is TGTGCCAGCAGTGAAAGTGTAGCGGTCCTGTCGGAGACCCAGTACTTC.

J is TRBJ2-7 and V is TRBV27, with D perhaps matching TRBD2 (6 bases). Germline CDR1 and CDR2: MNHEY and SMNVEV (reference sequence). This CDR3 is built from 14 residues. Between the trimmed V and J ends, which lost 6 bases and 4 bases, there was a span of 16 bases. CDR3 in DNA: TGTGCCAGCAGCTGGGCGGGAAGTAGGTACGAGCAGTACTTC. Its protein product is CASSWAGSRYEQYF.

Here the CDR3 reads CASSFLDSSNQPQHF. The CDR3 nucleotides are TGCGCCAGCAGCTTCCTCGACAGTAGCAATCAGCCCCAGCATTTT. V gene TRBV5-1 combines with J gene TRBJ1-5; possibly TRBD1 for D (5 bases). This CDR3 spans 15 amino acids. With 2 bases removed from V and 0 bases from J, the gap between germline ends came to 9 bases. Germline CDR1 and CDR2: SGHRS and YFSETQ.

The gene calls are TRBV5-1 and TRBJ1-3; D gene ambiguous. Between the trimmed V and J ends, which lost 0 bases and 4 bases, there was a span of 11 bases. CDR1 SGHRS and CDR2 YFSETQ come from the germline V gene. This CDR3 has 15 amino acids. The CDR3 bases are TGCGCCAGCAGCTTGGAGAGAGTTCTCGGAAACACCATATATTTT. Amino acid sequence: CASSLERVLGNTIYF.

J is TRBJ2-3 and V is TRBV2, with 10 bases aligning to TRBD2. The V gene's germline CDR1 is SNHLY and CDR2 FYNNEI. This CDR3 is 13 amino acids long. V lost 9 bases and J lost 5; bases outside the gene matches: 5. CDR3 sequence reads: CASRLAGVDTQYF. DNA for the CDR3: TGTGCCAGTCGACTAGCGGGTGTAGATACGCAGTATTTT.

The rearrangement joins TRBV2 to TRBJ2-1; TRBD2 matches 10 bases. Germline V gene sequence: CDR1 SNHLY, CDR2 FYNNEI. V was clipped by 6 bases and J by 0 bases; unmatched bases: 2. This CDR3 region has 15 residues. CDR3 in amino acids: CASSIAGGSYNEQFF. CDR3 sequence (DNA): TGTGCCAGCAGCATAGCGGGAGGCTCCTACAATGAGCAGTTCTTC. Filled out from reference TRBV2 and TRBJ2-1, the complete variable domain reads EPEVTQTPSHQVTQMGQEVILRCVPISNHLYFYWYRQILGQKVEFLVSFYNNEISEKSEIFDDQFSVERPDGSNFTLKIRSTKLEDSAMYFCASSIAGGSYNEQFFGPGTRLTVL.

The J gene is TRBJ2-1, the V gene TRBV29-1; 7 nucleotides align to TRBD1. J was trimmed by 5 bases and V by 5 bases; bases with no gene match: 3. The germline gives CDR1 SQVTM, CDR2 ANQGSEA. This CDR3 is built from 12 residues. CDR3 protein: CSVPTGNNEQFF. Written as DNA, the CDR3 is TGCAGCGTTCCGACAGGGAACAATGAGCAGTTCTTC.

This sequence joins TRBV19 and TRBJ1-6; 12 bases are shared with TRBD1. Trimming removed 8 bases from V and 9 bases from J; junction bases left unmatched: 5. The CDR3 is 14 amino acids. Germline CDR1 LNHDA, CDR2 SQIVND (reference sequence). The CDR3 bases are TGTGCCAGTCACCCGGGACAGGGGGCTTCACCCCTCCACTTT. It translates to CASHPGQGASPLHF. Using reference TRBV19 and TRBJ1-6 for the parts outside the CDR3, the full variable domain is DGGITQSPKYLFRKEGQNVTLSCEQNLNHDAMYWYRQDPGQGLRLIYYSQIVNDFQKGDIAEGYSVSREKKESFPLTVTSAQKNPTAFYLCASHPGQGASPLHFGNGTRLTVT.

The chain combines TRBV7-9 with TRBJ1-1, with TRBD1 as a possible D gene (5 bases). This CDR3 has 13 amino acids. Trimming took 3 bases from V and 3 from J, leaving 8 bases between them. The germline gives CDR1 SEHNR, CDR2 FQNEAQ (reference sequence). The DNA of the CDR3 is TGTGCCAGCAGCTTGGAAGGGGACACTGAAGCTTTCTTT. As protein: CASSLEGDTEAFF.

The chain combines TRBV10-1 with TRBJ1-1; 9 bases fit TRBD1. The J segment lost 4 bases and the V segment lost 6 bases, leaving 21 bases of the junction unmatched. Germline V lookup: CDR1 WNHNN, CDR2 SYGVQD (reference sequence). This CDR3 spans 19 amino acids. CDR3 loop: CASSDGTGLEVGSATEAFF. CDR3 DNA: TGCGCCAGCAGCGACGGGACAGGGCTGGAGGTGGGTTCGGCCACTGAAGCTTTCTTT.

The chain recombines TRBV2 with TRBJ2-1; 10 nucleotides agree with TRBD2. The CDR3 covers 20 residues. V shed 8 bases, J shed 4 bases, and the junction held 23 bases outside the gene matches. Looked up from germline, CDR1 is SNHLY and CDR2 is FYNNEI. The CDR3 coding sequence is TGTGCCAGCCGTGTCACCCTAGCGGGGGCCGACACGAAAACTTACAATGAGCAGTTCTTC. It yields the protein CASRVTLAGADTKTYNEQFF.

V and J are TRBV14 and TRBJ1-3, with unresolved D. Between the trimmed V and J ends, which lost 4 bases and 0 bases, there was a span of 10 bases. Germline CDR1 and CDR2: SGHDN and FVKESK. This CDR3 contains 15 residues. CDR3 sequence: CASSPAGVSGNTIYF. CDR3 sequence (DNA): TGTGCCAGCAGCCCCGCGGGTGTCTCTGGAAACACCATATATTTT. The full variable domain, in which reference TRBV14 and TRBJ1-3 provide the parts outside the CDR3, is EAGVTQFPSHSVIEKGQTVTLRCDPISGHDNLYWYRRVMGKEIKFLLHFVKESKQDESGMPNNRFLAERTGGTYSTLKVQPAELEDSGVYFCASSPAGVSGNTIYFGEGSWLTVV.

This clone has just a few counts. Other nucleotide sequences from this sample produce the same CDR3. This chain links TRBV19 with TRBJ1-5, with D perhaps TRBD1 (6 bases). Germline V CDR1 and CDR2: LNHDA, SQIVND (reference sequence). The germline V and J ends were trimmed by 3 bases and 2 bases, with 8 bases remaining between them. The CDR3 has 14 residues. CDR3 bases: TGTGCCAGTAGTATCAGGACAGGCAATCAGCCCCAGCATTTT. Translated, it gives CASSIRTGNQPQHF.

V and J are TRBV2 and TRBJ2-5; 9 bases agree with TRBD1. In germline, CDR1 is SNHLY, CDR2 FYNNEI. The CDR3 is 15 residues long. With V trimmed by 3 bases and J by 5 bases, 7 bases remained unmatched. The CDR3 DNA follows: TGTGCCAGCAGTGAGGGGGGACAGGGACAGGAGACCCAGTACTTC. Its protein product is CASSEGGQGQETQYF.

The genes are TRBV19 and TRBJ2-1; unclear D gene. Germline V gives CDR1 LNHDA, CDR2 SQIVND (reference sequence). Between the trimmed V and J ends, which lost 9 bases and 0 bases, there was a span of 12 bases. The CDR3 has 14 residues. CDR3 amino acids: CASQAPSSYNEQFF. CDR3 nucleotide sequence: TGTGCCAGCCAAGCTCCGAGCTCCTACAATGAGCAGTTCTTC. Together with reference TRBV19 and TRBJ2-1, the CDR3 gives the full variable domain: DGGITQSPKYLFRKEGQNVTLSCEQNLNHDAMYWYRQDPGQGLRLIYYSQIVNDFQKGDIAEGYSVSREKKESFPLTVTSAQKNPTAFYLCASQAPSSYNEQFFGPGTRLTVL.